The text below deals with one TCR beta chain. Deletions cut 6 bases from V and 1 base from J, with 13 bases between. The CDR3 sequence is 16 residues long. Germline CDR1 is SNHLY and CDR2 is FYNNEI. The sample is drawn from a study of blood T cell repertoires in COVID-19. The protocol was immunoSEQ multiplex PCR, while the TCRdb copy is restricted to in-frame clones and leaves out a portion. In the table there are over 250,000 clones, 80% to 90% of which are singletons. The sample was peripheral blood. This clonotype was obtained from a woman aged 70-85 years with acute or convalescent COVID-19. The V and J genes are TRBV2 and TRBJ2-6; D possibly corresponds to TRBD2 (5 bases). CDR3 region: CASSGARRSGANVLTF. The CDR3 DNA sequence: TGTGCCAGCAGCGGCGCAAGGAGGTCTGGGGCCAACGTCCTGACTTTC.